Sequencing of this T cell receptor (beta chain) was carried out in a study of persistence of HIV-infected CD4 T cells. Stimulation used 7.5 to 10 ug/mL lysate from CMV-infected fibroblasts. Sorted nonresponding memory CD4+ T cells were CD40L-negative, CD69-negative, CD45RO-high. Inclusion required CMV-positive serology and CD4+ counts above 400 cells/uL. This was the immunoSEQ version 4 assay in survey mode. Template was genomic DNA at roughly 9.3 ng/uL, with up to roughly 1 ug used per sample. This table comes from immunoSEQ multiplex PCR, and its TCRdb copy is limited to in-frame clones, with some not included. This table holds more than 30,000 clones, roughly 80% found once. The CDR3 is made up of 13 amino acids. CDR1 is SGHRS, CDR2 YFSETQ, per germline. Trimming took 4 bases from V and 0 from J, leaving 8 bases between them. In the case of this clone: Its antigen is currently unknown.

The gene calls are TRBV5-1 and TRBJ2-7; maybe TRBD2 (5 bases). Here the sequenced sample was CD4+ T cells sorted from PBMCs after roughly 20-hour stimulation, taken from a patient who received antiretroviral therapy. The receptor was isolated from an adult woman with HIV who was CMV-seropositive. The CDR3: CASSAGVSYEQYF. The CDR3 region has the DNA TGCGCCAGCAGCGCCGGGGTCTCCTACGAGCAGTACTTC. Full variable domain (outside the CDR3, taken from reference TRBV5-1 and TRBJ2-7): KAGVTQTPRYLIKTRGQQVTLSCSPISGHRSVSWYQQTPGQGLQFLFEYFSETQRNKGNFPGRFSGRQFSNSRSEMNVSTLELGDSALYLCASSAGVSYEQYFGPGTRLTVT.